This T cell receptor (beta chain) stems from a study of CXCR3-negative and CXCR3-positive naive CD8 T cells (dated by TCRdb to the late 2010s). Looking at the study overall: Roughly 150 million TRB reads were obtained in total, roughly 1.5 +/- 0.3 million reads per library. Diversity and physicochemical repertoire analyses were performed on about eleven donors pooled from two independent experiments. Naive subsets from five or six donors and memory cells from 3 donors were included in the TRBV-TRBJ cluster analysis. Results the study describes overall, beyond this receptor: Similar TRBV-TRBJ usage was shown by naive CXCR3-negative and CXCR3-positive cells from the same donor, whereas distinct patterns were shown by memory cells. TRB CDR3s from CXCR3-positive naive cells showed higher hydrophobicity (lower Kidera factor 4), lower energy, and higher strength and volume indices than CXCR3-negative naive cells. Comparably high repertoire diversity was found in both naive subsets, whereas much lower repertoire diversity was found in memory CD8+ T cells. Freshly isolated PBMCs were used for most assays because CXCR3 expression partially decreased after cryopreservation. Because surface CD5, which is linked to self-reactivity in mice, was comparable between the naive subsets, TCR interaction strength was also inferred from TRB CDR3 physicochemical properties.

Notes on this clonotype: Its recognized antigen is unknown.

For every CD8+ T cell subset, 300,000 cells were flow-sorted straight into RLT lysis buffer, and each subset was sorted in triplicate. Naive CD8+ T cells were defined stringently as CD45RO-CCR7+CD27+CD95- to exclude memory contaminants. Peripheral blood mononuclear cells were isolated from buffy coats using standard density gradient centrifugation. A FACSAria III was used to flow-sort naive CXCR3-negative and CXCR3-positive CD8+ T cells. Total RNA was extracted from sorted cells with an RNeasy Mini Kit. TCRdb shows the sequencer as NextSeq 550. The Human TCR Profiling Kit (MiLaboratory) was used to prepare UMI-labeled 5' RACE TRB cDNA libraries. cDNA synthesis used the entire amount of extracted RNA, and PCR amplification then used the entire amount of cDNA produced. Libraries were prepared in parallel using an identical number of PCR cycles. Per the original workflow: With a requirement of at least two reads per UMI, MIGEC and MiXCR extracted about 52,000 +/- 9,100 unique UMI-labeled TRB cDNA molecules per library. Each library averaged about 38,000 +/- 11,000 functional in-frame TRB CDR3 nucleotide clonotypes without stop codons. After downsampling to 5000 UMI-labeled TRB molecules per sample, diversity metrics such as normalized Shannon-Wiener and Chao1 were calculated in VDJtools. Clonotype-size-weighted physicochemical properties of the central five CDR3 residues (interaction energy, strength, volume and Kidera factor 4) were computed in VDJtools. TCRdb reprocessed the reads and lists each CDR3 protein sequence as a single entry, with no DNA. In this record, the V and J calls reflect TCRdb's handling and not the investigators' own analysis. Per the sample table, the count is 75,000 to 100,000 distinct CDR3 sequences. Less than 0.85% of the sample belongs to the ten largest clones.

Input material: naive CXCR3+ CD8+ T cells from blood. The sample's cell subset or site, from its label and the paper: CD45RO-CCR7+CD27+CD95- naive CD8+ T cells expressing CXCR3 (TNR3+). The origin of this receptor is a human donor in good health. Some clones in this sample may be carry-over from other donors' samples.

The CDR3 reads as follows: CASSNSYNEQFF. This chain is built from TRBV6-4 and TRBJ2-1. In the germline V gene, CDR1 corresponds to MRHNA and CDR2 to SNTAGT. Taken from cysteine to phenylalanine, the CDR3 has 12 residues. No DNA accompanies this entry.